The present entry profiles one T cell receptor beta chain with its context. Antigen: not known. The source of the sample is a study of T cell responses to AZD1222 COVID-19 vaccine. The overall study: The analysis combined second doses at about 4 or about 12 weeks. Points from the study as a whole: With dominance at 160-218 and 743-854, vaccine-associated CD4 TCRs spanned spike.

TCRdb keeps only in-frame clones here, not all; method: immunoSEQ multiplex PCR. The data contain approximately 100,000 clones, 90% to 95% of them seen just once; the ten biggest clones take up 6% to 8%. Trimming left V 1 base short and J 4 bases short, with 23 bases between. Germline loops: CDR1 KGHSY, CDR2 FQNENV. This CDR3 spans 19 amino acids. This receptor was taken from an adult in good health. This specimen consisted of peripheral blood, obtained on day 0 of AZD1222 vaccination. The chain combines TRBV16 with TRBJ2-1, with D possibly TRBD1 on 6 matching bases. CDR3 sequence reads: CASSQFGLPTGISYNEQFF. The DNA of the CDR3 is TGTGCCAGCAGCCAATTTGGGCTCCCGACAGGTATTTCATACAATGAGCAGTTCTTC.